Below, 7 T cell receptor beta chains from the same sample are listed, as sequenced in a study of OX40 agonist ivuxolimab in advanced cancers. This table comes from immunoSEQ multiplex PCR, and its TCRdb copy is limited to in-frame clones, with some not included. The sample includes 77,000 or so clones, 92% of them seen just once. The material was CD4+ or CD8+ T cells sorted from blood, obtained in a trial of the OX40 agonist ivuxolimab. These receptors all come from an adult with an advanced solid tumor such as melanoma, head and neck, liver or kidney cancer.

The chain recombines TRBV27 with TRBJ1-6, with TRBD1 matching over 7 bases. The CDR3 totals 14 residues. Per germline, CDR1 MNHEY and CDR2 SMNVEV (reference sequence). The ends lost 4 bases at V and 10 bases at J; junction bases unmatched: 7. CDR3 in amino acids: CASSSPTGQSPLHF. In DNA, the CDR3 is TGTGCCAGCAGTTCCCCGACAGGGCAATCACCCCTCCACTTT.

This chain joins TRBV5-1 and TRBJ2-5, with 14 bases fitting TRBD2. Looked up from germline, CDR1 is SGHRS and CDR2 is YFSETQ. J was trimmed by 1 base and V by 3 bases; bases with no gene match: 5. This CDR3 has 17 residues. CDR3 protein: CASSSETSGGVQETQYF. The CDR3 DNA reads TGCGCCAGCAGCTCCGAGACTAGCGGGGGGGTCCAAGAGACCCAGTACTTC. The whole variable domain, filled in from reference TRBV5-1 and TRBJ2-5, reads KAGVTQTPRYLIKTRGQQVTLSCSPISGHRSVSWYQQTPGQGLQFLFEYFSETQRNKGNFPGRFSGRQFSNSRSEMNVSTLELGDSALYLCASSSETSGGVQETQYFGPGTRLLVL.

This chain links TRBV5-1 with TRBJ2-3; a weak D match, TRBD2 (7 bases). The CDR3 extends over 18 amino acids. The V gene lost 9 bases and the J gene lost 3 bases, with 29 bases spanning the gap. Germline CDR1 and CDR2: SGHRS and YFSETQ. The CDR3: CATIWGGHDNMGTDTQYF. In DNA, the CDR3 is TGCGCCACCATTTGGGGGGGCCATGATAATATGGGGACAGATACGCAGTATTTT.

This sequence joins TRBV9 and TRBJ2-5; D unresolved. The CDR3 consists of 14 residues. Trimming pared 1 base from V and 3 bases from J, leaving 10 bases between. Looked up from germline, CDR1 is SGDLS and CDR2 is YYNGEE. The CDR3 here is CASSVSGSKETQYF. As DNA, the CDR3 is TGTGCCAGCAGCGTATCCGGCAGCAAAGAGACCCAGTACTTC.

J is TRBJ1-4 and V is TRBV5-6; tentatively, D is TRBD1 (6 bases). Trimming cost V 2 bases and J 6 bases, with 11 bases left between them. The germline gives CDR1 SGHDT, CDR2 YYEEEE. The CDR3 covers 14 residues. In nucleotides, the CDR3 is TGTGCCAGCAGCTTTGACAGGTGGGATGAAAAACTGTTTTTT. Translated: CASSFDRWDEKLFF.

This clone has only one observation. This chain joins TRBV2 and TRBJ1-5; D gene uncertain. CDR3 size: 15 residues. Germline V lookup: CDR1 SNHLY, CDR2 FYNNEI. Between the trimmed V and J ends, which lost 0 bases and 4 bases, there was a span of 10 bases. CDR3 nucleotide sequence: TGTGCCAGCAGTGAAGCAGAGGCAGCTAATCAGCCCCAGCATTTT. Translated: CASSEAEAANQPQHF.

The chain is built from TRBV30 and TRBJ2-1, with TRBD2 matching 9 bases. The CDR3 length is 20 residues. V was pared by 7 bases and J by 0 bases, with 22 bases of the junction left unmatched. Germline-derived CDR1 and CDR2 are GTSNPN and SVGIG (reference sequence). For the CDR3, the DNA is TGTGCCTTGCCCTTACAGGGGATCTTAGCGGGGGAGAGCTCCTACAATGAGCAGTTCTTC. Its translation is CALPLQGILAGESSYNEQFF.